This T cell receptor beta chain was recorded in a study of CD8 T cells in ankylosing spondylitis. Quantitative 5'-RACE with molecular barcodes produced the TCR beta libraries. TCRdb analysed the 5' RACE reads with MiXCR anew, one entry per CDR3 protein. The repertoire holds roughly 670,000 distinct CDR3 sequences, under 20% seen once, with under 20% in the top ten. Germline CDR1 is MNHEY and CDR2 is SVGAGI. The V and J ends lost 2 bases and 4 bases respectively, with 17 bases between them. This CDR3 is 16 amino acids long. Study-level results: Researchers reportedly found disease-linked clones significantly enriched in matched ankylosing spondylitis synovial fluid. A motif in TCR beta, a set of under ten highly homologous variants, appeared characteristic of ankylosing spondylitis blood. Some of the motif variants had earlier been found in reactive arthritis patients' fluid and blood. As for the disease-linked clones, they showed a CD8+ phenotype and occurred at relatively low frequencies in peripheral blood.

Only a few counts were recorded for this clonotype. Antigen unknown. This receptor was identified in a male donor with ankylosing spondylitis. The specimen was blood, either unsorted or a sorted T cell fraction (not recorded which). The J gene is TRBJ1-2, the V gene TRBV6-5, with D possibly TRBD1 on 6 matching bases. CDR3 amino acids: CASSYHNRVDGYGYTF. In DNA form, the CDR3 reads TGTGCCAGCAGTTACCACAACAGGGTCGATGGCTATGGCTACACCTTC.